Listed below are T cell receptor beta chains from one sample, sequenced in a study of T cell responses to AZD1222 COVID-19 vaccine. Only in-frame clones appear in the TCRdb table, and some are missing; sequencing was by immunoSEQ multiplex PCR. The sample records around 110,000 clones, approximately 85% being singletons. Sequencing was performed on peripheral blood, taken on day 0 of MenACWY control vaccination. The origin of the receptors is an adult in good health. Both conserved end residues are part of each CDR3. D genes are given only for firm matches.

V gene: TRBV5-1; J gene: TRBJ2-3; D gene: -; CDR3 protein: CASSLVPGATTDTQYF; CDR3 DNA: TGCGCCAGCAGCTTGGTCCCAGGGGCAACCACAGATACGCAGTATTTT
V gene: TRBV20-1; J gene: TRBJ2-7; D gene: -; CDR3 protein: CSAGSYEQYF; CDR3 DNA: TGCAGTGCTGGGTCCTACGAGCAGTACTTC
V gene: TRBV5-1; J gene: TRBJ2-5; D gene: -; CDR3 protein: CASSLGAAGTETQYF; CDR3 DNA: TGCGCCAGCAGCTTGGGGGCGGCAGGGACAGAGACCCAGTACTTC
V gene: TRBV11-2; J gene: TRBJ1-1; D gene: -; CDR3 protein: CASSWGNTEAFF; CDR3 DNA: TGTGCCAGCAGCTGGGGAAACACTGAAGCTTTCTTT
V gene: TRBV28; J gene: TRBJ2-1; D gene: TRBD2; CDR3 protein: CASSLRESGGWVDEQFF; CDR3 DNA: TGTGCCAGCAGTTTGAGGGAGAGCGGGGGGTGGGTCGATGAGCAGTTCTTC
V gene: TRBV5-8; J gene: TRBJ2-7; D gene: -; CDR3 protein: CASSFGTASYEQYF; CDR3 DNA: TGTGCCAGCAGCTTCGGGACTGCATCCTACGAGCAGTACTTC
V gene: TRBV28; J gene: TRBJ1-2; D gene: TRBD1; CDR3 protein: CASSFGGTARYGYTF; CDR3 DNA: TGTGCCAGCAGTTTTGGGGGGACAGCCCGATATGGCTACACCTTC
V gene: TRBV6-5; J gene: TRBJ1-2; D gene: TRBD1; CDR3 protein: CASSYSGFGQGGGFTF; CDR3 DNA: TGTGCCAGCAGTTACAGCGGTTTCGGACAGGGAGGAGGCTTTACCTTC
V gene: TRBV7-8; J gene: TRBJ2-6; D gene: TRBD1; CDR3 protein: CASSLRSGTEYSGANVLTF; CDR3 DNA: TGTGCCAGCAGCTTAAGGTCCGGGACAGAATACTCTGGGGCCAACGTCCTGACTTTC
V gene: TRBV5-8; J gene: TRBJ2-5; D gene: TRBD1; CDR3 protein: CASSRDREETQYF; CDR3 DNA: TGTGCCAGCAGTCGGGACAGGGAAGAGACCCAGTACTTC
V gene: TRBV5-1; J gene: TRBJ2-7; D gene: -; CDR3 protein: CASSSGPIYEQYF; CDR3 DNA: TGCGCCAGCAGCTCCGGACCGATCTACGAGCAGTACTTC